This is a list of T cell receptor beta chains from one sample in a study of CD8+CD57+ T cells in acquired aplastic anemia. TCRdb re-called the reads through MiXCR, storing one row per CDR3 protein. The data hold just over 450,000 distinct CDR3 sequences, with about a third observed a single time. The sequenced sample consisted of sorted CD4+, CD8+, or CD8+CD57+ T cells (not recorded which) from PBMCs. The receptors were sampled from a human donor with aplastic anemia. Both conserved end residues are trimmed from each CDR3. The listing skips clone size in some rows; elsewhere it reads once, few, many or a size class.

CDR3: ASSVDSRVANYGYT
J: TRBJ1-2
size: many
V: TRBV9

CDR3: AISIGRSTEAF
J: TRBJ1-1
size: few
V: TRBV25-1

CDR3: ASGLGGLGQLAEQY
J: TRBJ2-7
size: NA
V: TRBV5-1

CDR3: ATSDPTRVDNEQF
J: TRBJ2-1
size: many
V: TRBV24-1

CDR3: ASSKTDLAKNIQY
J: TRBJ2-4
size: NA
V: TRBV2

CDR3: ASSARTNEQF
J: TRBJ2-1
size: many
V: TRBV25-1

CDR3: ATSRGPDYGYT
J: TRBJ1-2
size: many
V: TRBV24-1

CDR3: ASSLVLWGGEQY
J: TRBJ2-7
size: many
V: TRBV12-3/TRBV12-4

CDR3: ASSLVGQVQDTQY
J: TRBJ2-3
size: NA
V: TRBV5-1

CDR3: ASSIIQGHFEAF
J: TRBJ1-1
size: many
V: TRBV19

CDR3: ASSQIPETGGLHEQY
J: TRBJ2-7
size: few
V: TRBV3-1

CDR3: ASSYPSGCT
J: TRBJ1-2
size: NA
V: TRBV19

CDR3: ASSQPAGQPQH
J: TRBJ1-5
size: many
V: TRBV19

CDR3: ASSFYLPGQGYNEQF
J: TRBJ2-1
size: NA
V: TRBV5-1

CDR3: ASSLAQYGYT
J: TRBJ1-2
size: NA
V: TRBV7-2

CDR3: ASSSGRVWGETQY
J: TRBJ2-5
size: NA
V: TRBV7-7

CDR3: SAISGGQYNEQF
J: TRBJ2-1
size: NA
V: TRBV20-1

CDR3: ASSLIGADEKLF
J: TRBJ1-4
size: NA
V: TRBV7-3

CDR3: ASSWDLNQPQH
J: TRBJ1-5
size: NA
V: TRBV2

CDR3: ASSGEGNDERY
J: TRBJ2-7
size: NA
V: TRBV5-1

CDR3: ASSLAKGGSTDTQY
J: TRBJ2-3
size: many
V: TRBV7-6

CDR3: ASSSGWYTGELF
J: TRBJ2-2
size: NA
V: TRBV7-2

CDR3: ATSRASGTLNSPLH
J: TRBJ1-6
size: NA
V: TRBV15

CDR3: SARKAYEQY
J: TRBJ2-7
size: many
V: TRBV20-1

CDR3: SARGGQVAF
J: TRBJ1-1
size: NA
V: TRBV20-1

CDR3: SALFPTRPDNEQF
J: TRBJ2-1
size: many
V: TRBV20-1

CDR3: ATSDRRGRGNSPLH
J: TRBJ1-6
size: many
V: TRBV15